What follows are 9 T cell receptor beta chains derived from one specimen sequenced in a study of regulatory T cells in long-lasting Graves disease. Arm-PCR with iRepertoire HTBI primers amplified the CDR3 regions for these TCR beta libraries. Each CDR3 protein is one row after TCRdb ran MiXCR on the multiplex PCR reads. The sample lists 400,000 to 500,000 distinct CDR3 sequences, around 23% occurring once. The time point: persistent/refractory GD, antithyroid drugs over 5 years with positive TRAb. From RNA extracted from PBMCs, the TCR library was made. Sequenced here: peripheral blood mononuclear cells (PBMCs), sampled when the disease was refractory, from a patient treated with antithyroid drugs. The source of these receptors is a female donor with Graves disease.

The chain joins TRBV20-1 to TRBJ1-4; D unclear. This CDR3 is built from 13 residues. V lost 5 bases and J lost 8, with 15 bases in between. The germline V gene encodes CDR1 DFQATT and CDR2 SNEGSKA (reference sequence). The CDR3 nucleotides read TGCAGTGCTCGGGAGTCGAGGAAGGAAAAACTGTTTTTT. Its translation: CSARESRKEKLFF.

This clonotype was picked up a small number of times. The gene calls are TRBV5-1 and TRBJ2-5; 7 bases fit TRBD1. With 1 base clipped from V and 1 base from J, the junction kept 10 bases outside the gene matches. The germline V gene has CDR1 SGHRS and CDR2 YFSETQ. The CDR3 has 17 amino acids. This chain's CDR3 is CASSLRFTGDSQETQYF. In DNA, the CDR3 is TGCGCCAGCAGCTTGAGATTTACAGGGGATTCCCAAGAGACCCAGTACTTC. The entire variable domain, with the rest obtained from reference TRBV5-1 and TRBJ2-5, is as follows: KAGVTQTPRYLIKTRGQQVTLSCSPISGHRSVSWYQQTPGQGLQFLFEYFSETQRNKGNFPGRFSGRQFSNSRSEMNVSTLELGDSALYLCASSLRFTGDSQETQYFGPGTRLLVL.

This clonotype turned up a few times. The chain links TRBV9 to TRBJ1-1; D gene uncertain. The CDR3 has 13 residues. CDR1 SGDLS and CDR2 YYNGEE come from the germline V gene. Between the trimmed V and J ends, which lost 3 bases and 8 bases, there was a span of 14 bases. CDR3 sequence: CASSAGGGLEAFF. For the CDR3, the DNA is TGTGCCAGCAGCGCGGGTGGTGGGCTCGAAGCTTTCTTT.

At least ten counts were recorded for this clonotype. The CDR3 spells CATSREMGETQYF. The DNA of the CDR3 is TGTGCCACCAGCAGAGAAATGGGGGAGACCCAGTACTTC. The gene calls are TRBV15 and TRBJ2-5; D is undetermined. The V and J ends lost 0 bases and 5 bases respectively, with 7 bases between them. CDR1 is LNHNV and CDR2 is YYDKDF in the germline V gene (reference sequence). CDR3 length: 13 residues.

This clonotype has a count of ten or more. J is TRBJ1-2 and V is TRBV2; perhaps TRBD1 as D (5 bases). Trimming shortened V by 8 bases and J by 1 base, and 17 bases separated the two germline ends. In germline, CDR1 is SNHLY, CDR2 FYNNEI. The CDR3 extends over 15 amino acids. The CDR3 here is CASGRGGEYNYGYTF. CDR3 DNA sequence: TGTGCCAGCGGGAGGGGAGGGGAGTATAACTATGGCTACACCTTC.

In its sample, this clonotype was seen many times. V and J are TRBV28 and TRBJ2-7; 9 nucleotides align to TRBD1. Germline CDR1 reads MDHEN; CDR2 reads SYDVKM. The CDR3 runs to 23 residues. Trimming at V came to 5 bases and at J to 3 bases, leaving 32 bases not matched to a gene. CDR3 loop: CASSGHNDKAVTLWGQGNYEQYF. As DNA, the CDR3 is TGTGCCAGCAGTGGACACAATGACAAAGCTGTAACATTGTGGGGACAGGGTAACTACGAGCAGTACTTC.

The CDR3 loop is CSASWLAGTYEQYF. The CDR3 coding sequence is TGCAGTGCTAGTTGGCTAGCGGGGACCTACGAGCAGTACTTC. The chain combines TRBV20-1 with TRBJ2-7, with 9 bases matching TRBD2. The V segment lost 3 bases and the J segment 2 bases; nucleotides outside the gene matches: 5. This CDR3 has 14 residues. Germline CDR1 is DFQATT and CDR2 is SNEGSKA (reference sequence).

This clonotype has more than one count but fewer than ten. The rearrangement joins TRBV7-9 to TRBJ1-3; no clear D. The CDR3 extends over 18 amino acids. Deletions cut 1 base from V and 1 base from J, with 17 bases between. Per the germline V gene, CDR1 is SEHNR and CDR2 is FQNEAQ (reference sequence). The CDR3 spells CASSLGMWADLSGNTIYF. In nucleotides, the CDR3 is TGTGCCAGCAGCTTAGGGATGTGGGCGGATCTATCTGGAAACACCATATATTTT. Based on the CDR3 plus reference TRBV7-9 and TRBJ1-3, the full variable domain is DTGVSQNPRHKITKRGQNVTFRCDPISEHNRLYWYRQTLGQGPEFLTYFQNEAQLEKSRLLSDRFSAERPKGSFSTLEIQRTEQGDSAMYLCASSLGMWADLSGNTIYFGEGSWLTVV.

The chain combines TRBV5-1 with TRBJ2-5; D is unclear. This CDR3 has 15 amino acids. The germline V gene has CDR1 SGHRS and CDR2 YFSETQ. Trimming pared 3 bases from V and 1 base from J, leaving 13 bases between. CDR3: CASSSTHSSQETQYF. CDR3 sequence (DNA): TGCGCCAGCAGCTCTACCCACAGTTCCCAAGAGACCCAGTACTTC.